This T cell receptor beta chain was observed in a study of cytomegalovirus exposure and HLA in healthy donors. Germline V gene sequence: CDR1 SNHLY, CDR2 FYNNEI. The CDR3 contains 10 residues. Trimming stripped 6 bases from V and 10 bases from J, with 7 bases between. This PCR relied on a set of 60 Vbeta primers and 13 Jbeta primers. Only in-frame clones appear in the TCRdb table, and some are missing; sequencing was by immunoSEQ multiplex PCR. The sample yields 150,000 to 170,000 clones, over 65% seen once. This clonotype was sampled from a middle-aged woman in good health and CMV-seronegative. The V gene is TRBV2, the J gene TRBJ2-1, with TRBD1 as a possible D gene (6 bases). Sequencing was carried out using PBMCs. CDR3 in amino acids: CASRQGEQFF. The CDR3 DNA reads as TGTGCCAGCAGACAGGGAGAGCAGTTCTTC.